These 24 T cell receptor beta chains share one sample of origin, sequenced in a study of cytomegalovirus exposure and HLA in healthy donors. The method was immunoSEQ multiplex PCR; TCRdb's version includes in-frame clones alone and lacks a portion of them. Here the sample spans roughly 63,000 clones, about 90% being singletons. Source material: PBMCs. These receptor sequences come from a woman between 18 and 29 years old in good health and CMV-seronegative.

The rearrangement joins TRBV30 to TRBJ2-2; D is uncertain. Germline values: CDR1 GTSNPN, CDR2 SVGIG (reference sequence). The V end lost 0 bases, the J end lost 2 bases, and 10 bases lay between the germline ends. There are 15 residues in the CDR3. CDR3 sequence reads: CAWSVRGVNTGELFF. Written as DNA, the CDR3 is TGTGCCTGGAGTGTACGTGGAGTAAACACCGGGGAGCTGTTTTTT. Drawing the rest from reference TRBV30 and TRBJ2-2, the complete variable domain is SQTIHQWPATLVQPVGSPLSLECTVEGTSNPNLYWYRQAAGRGLQLLFYSVGIGQISSEVPQNLSASRPQDRQFILSSKKLLLSDSGFYLCAWSVRGVNTGELFFGEGSRLTVL.

The V call is TRBV11-3, the J call TRBJ2-1; 7 bases are shared with TRBD2. CDR3 length: 16 residues. CDR1 and CDR2 from the germline V gene are SGHNT and YENEEA. With 5 bases clipped from V and 4 bases from J, the junction kept 11 bases outside the gene matches. The CDR3 bases are TGTGCCAGCAGCCCCCGGGACTTCGGGGGGTACAATGAGCAGTTCTTC. This encodes CASSPRDFGGYNEQFF. Full variable domain (remainder filled in from reference TRBV11-3 and TRBJ2-1): EAGVVQSPRYKIIEKKQPVAFWCNPISGHNTLYWYLQNLGQGPELLIRYENEEAVDDSQLPKDRFSAERLKGVDSTLKIQPAELGDSAVYLCASSPRDFGGYNEQFFGPGTRLTVL.

The chain joins TRBV7-8 to TRBJ2-1; 9 positions agree with TRBD2. CDR1 and CDR2 (germline): SGHVS, FQNEAQ. V lost 5 bases to trimming and J lost 4 bases; unmatched junction nucleotides: 12. The CDR3 sequence is 17 residues long. CDR3 amino acids: CASSPREGGREYNEQFF. The CDR3 bases are TGTGCCAGCAGCCCAAGGGAAGGCGGGAGGGAGTACAATGAGCAGTTCTTC.

The chain recombines TRBV27 with TRBJ2-1; D is ambiguous. Trimming took 7 bases from V and 0 from J, leaving 10 bases between them. CDR1 is MNHEY and CDR2 is SMNVEV in the germline V gene (reference sequence). The CDR3 runs to 14 residues. The CDR3 DNA reads TGTGCCAGCATAGCACCCGGCTCCTACAATGAGCAGTTCTTC. This codes for CASIAPGSYNEQFF.

This clone was recorded once. The chain uses TRBV15 and TRBJ1-1; maybe TRBD1 (5 bases). V shed 1 base and J shed 4 bases, with 16 bases lying between them. Germline V lookup: CDR1 LNHNV, CDR2 YYDKDF (reference sequence). The CDR3 is 16 amino acids. Written as DNA, the CDR3 is TGTGCCACCAGCAGAGGCCGGGAGGGGTTCACCACTGAAGCTTTCTTT. It translates to CATSRGREGFTTEAFF.

J is TRBJ1-4 and V is TRBV7-2, with TRBD1 matching over 7 bases. Germline V lookup: CDR1 SGHTA, CDR2 FQGNSA. The CDR3 is 15 amino acids. V lost 5 bases and J lost 2; bases outside the gene matches: 5. The CDR3 DNA sequence: TGTGCCAGCAGCCCCAGGGGGACGACTAATGAAAAACTGTTTTTT. This encodes CASSPRGTTNEKLFF.

This clone has a handful of counts. The chain couples TRBV19 to TRBJ2-7, with 7 bases lining up with TRBD2. The CDR3 runs to 14 residues. The junction had 2 bases not matched to a gene; V was cut back by 3 bases and J by 0 bases. CDR1 and CDR2 from the germline V gene are LNHDA and SQIVND (reference sequence). In nucleotides, the CDR3 is TGTGCCAGTAGTATTGGGGGGGACTCCTACGAGCAGTACTTC. It yields the protein CASSIGGDSYEQYF.

The chain has TRBV6-4 and TRBJ1-1; D unclear. Per the germline V gene, CDR1 is MRHNA and CDR2 is SNTAGT. The germline V and J ends were trimmed by 6 bases and 2 bases, with 13 bases remaining between them. The CDR3 extends over 14 amino acids. The CDR3 DNA sequence: TGTGCCAGCAGCCCACGAACGGGTAACACTGAAGCTTTCTTT. Protein product: CASSPRTGNTEAFF.

The chain joins TRBV28 to TRBJ1-2; TRBD1 matches 7 bases. CDR1 and CDR2 from the germline V gene are MDHEN and SYDVKM. This CDR3 is built from 13 residues. CDR3 region: CATGGQAWNGYTF. The DNA of the CDR3 is TGTGCAACCGGAGGACAGGCCTGGAATGGCTACACCTTC.

This chain joins TRBV5-6 and TRBJ1-1; D is uncertain. The CDR3 runs to 13 residues. Germline V gene data show CDR1 as SGHDT and CDR2 as YYEEEE. V was trimmed by 3 bases and J by 1 base, leaving 7 bases between them. This chain's CDR3 is CASSYPQNTEAFF. CDR3 coding DNA: TGTGCCAGCAGCTACCCACAGAACACTGAAGCTTTCTTT.

DNA of the CDR3: TGTGCCAGCAGTTACGCCAGGGGGCCACAAGAGACCCAGTACTTC. Protein product: CASSYARGPQETQYF. The J gene is TRBJ2-5, the V gene TRBV6-6; TRBD1 aligns across 8 bases. V was clipped by 2 bases and J by 2 bases; unmatched bases: 4. This CDR3 contains 15 residues. CDR1 is MNHNY, CDR2 SVGAGI, per germline (reference sequence).

The genes are TRBV2 and TRBJ2-1; 12 bases line up with TRBD2. The V gene's germline CDR1 is SNHLY and CDR2 FYNNEI. The ends lost 10 bases at V and 0 bases at J; junction bases unmatched: 7. CDR3 size: 16 residues. The CDR3 sequence: CATETSGRSSYNEQFF. The CDR3 DNA is TGTGCCACGGAAACTAGCGGGAGGAGCTCCTACAATGAGCAGTTCTTC. The whole variable domain, remainder taken from reference TRBV2 and TRBJ2-1, is EPEVTQTPSHQVTQMGQEVILRCVPISNHLYFYWYRQILGQKVEFLVSFYNNEISEKSEIFDDQFSVERPDGSNFTLKIRSTKLEDSAMYFCATETSGRSSYNEQFFGPGTRLTVL.

The chain is built from TRBV30 and TRBJ1-5; 8 bases are a match to TRBD1. The CDR3 is 13 amino acids. Looked up from germline, CDR1 is GTSNPN and CDR2 is SVGIG (reference sequence). The V and J ends lost 5 bases and 4 bases, in that order; junction bases with no gene match: 4. The CDR3 is CAWGRQGNQPQHF. The DNA of the CDR3 is TGTGCCTGGGGGCGACAGGGGAATCAGCCCCAGCATTTT.

This clone was found a few times. The J gene is TRBJ2-7, the V gene TRBV2, with D perhaps matching TRBD2 (6 bases). The germline CDR1 and CDR2 sequences are SNHLY and FYNNEI. The CDR3 has 16 residues. V lost 6 bases and J 0 bases, leaving 18 bases between the germline ends. The CDR3 bases are TGTGCCAGCAGGGGGACTTTGGGCAGGAACTCCTACGAGCAGTACTTC. Translated: CASRGTLGRNSYEQYF.

V gene TRBV18 combines with J gene TRBJ1-2, with D uncertain. There are 10 residues in the CDR3. V lost 6 bases and J 11 bases, leaving 10 bases between the germline ends. Germline loops: CDR1 KGHSH, CDR2 LQKENI. The DNA of the CDR3 is TGTGCCAGCTCCTCGGAGAGTTACACCTTC. This gives the protein CASSSESYTF.

The CDR3 loop is CSVFLNEQFF. In nucleotides, the CDR3 is TGCAGTGTCTTCCTCAATGAGCAGTTCTTC. The V call is TRBV20-1, the J call TRBJ2-1; D is unclear. V dropped 7 bases and J dropped 6 bases, with 7 bases sitting between them. CDR3 size: 10 residues. CDR1 is DFQATT, CDR2 SNEGSKA, per germline (reference sequence).

The J gene is TRBJ2-2, the V gene TRBV29-1, with 8 bases lining up with TRBD2. CDR3 length equals 15 residues. CDR1 and CDR2 from the germline V gene are SQVTM and ANQGSEA. With 5 bases clipped from V and 1 base from J, the junction kept 6 bases outside the gene matches. CDR3 region: CSVRESGRNTGELFF. CDR3 coding DNA: TGCAGCGTTCGCGAAAGCGGGAGGAACACCGGGGAGCTGTTTTTT.

This chain uses TRBV2 with TRBJ1-1, with D possibly TRBD1 on 5 matching bases. Trimming left V 5 bases short and J 11 bases short, with 15 bases between. Germline V gene data show CDR1 as SNHLY and CDR2 as FYNNEI. The CDR3 has 12 amino acids. For the CDR3, the DNA is TGTGCCAGCAGTCCCGGGACTCTGAGGGCTTTCTTT. Its translation is CASSPGTLRAFF.

As regards this clone: The junction departs from the called germline gene at one end, perhaps through a read error. This chain uses TRBV28 with TRBJ1-2, with TRBD1 identical over 10 bases. Germline loops: CDR1 MDHEN, CDR2 SYDVKM. The CDR3 runs 13 residues. CDR3 sequence reads: CAGRETGGRGYTF. As DNA, the CDR3 is TGTGCCGGCAGGGAGACAGGGGGCAGAGGCTACACCTTC.

The chain couples TRBV30 to TRBJ2-2; D is undetermined. Looked up from germline, CDR1 is GTSNPN and CDR2 is SVGIG (reference sequence). The V end was cut by 3 bases, the J end by 0 bases, with 11 bases between. The CDR3 runs 15 residues. CDR3 loop: CAWRARPPNTGELFF. Written as DNA, the CDR3 is TGTGCCTGGAGGGCCAGGCCGCCGAACACCGGGGAGCTGTTTTTT.

V is TRBV10-3 and J is TRBJ2-1; 10 nucleotides align to TRBD1. V was pared by 9 bases and J by 7 bases, with 12 bases of the junction left unmatched. The germline gives CDR1 ENHRY, CDR2 SYGVKD. CDR3 length: 15 amino acids. CDR3 in amino acids: CAIFNRDRGGNEQFF. The CDR3 nucleotides read TGTGCCATTTTCAACCGGGACAGGGGCGGGAATGAGCAGTTCTTC.

The chain is built from TRBV28 and TRBJ2-4, with D uncertain. The V gene lost 3 bases and the J gene lost 0 bases, with 6 bases spanning the gap. This CDR3 is 14 amino acids long. Looked up from germline, CDR1 is MDHEN and CDR2 is SYDVKM. Written as DNA, the CDR3 is TGTGCCAGCAGTTTGTCCGGAGCCAAAAACATTCAGTACTTC. Amino acid sequence: CASSLSGAKNIQYF.

This chain joins TRBV6-1 and TRBJ1-1, with 12 nucleotides matching TRBD1. This CDR3 is built from 15 residues. J was trimmed by 8 bases and V by 5 bases; bases with no gene match: 9. Germline CDR1 and CDR2: MNHNS and SASEGT. As DNA, the CDR3 is TGTGCCAGCAGTAGGAGGGGACAGGGGGCGTCGGAAGCTTTCTTT. Translation: CASSRRGQGASEAFF.

This clone was detected once. The rearrangement uses TRBV6-4 and TRBJ1-2, with 7 positions matching TRBD1. The CDR3 runs 15 residues. Germline V gene sequence: CDR1 MRHNA, CDR2 SNTAGT. The J segment lost 1 base and the V segment lost 3 bases, leaving 5 bases of the junction unmatched. The CDR3 bases are TGTGCCAGCAGTGATCAGTACAGGGGTAACTATGGCTACACCTTC. Translated: CASSDQYRGNYGYTF.